The clone carrying this T cell receptor (beta chain) was seen many times. Its ends do not fully match the called genes, so a read error is possible. RNA transcripts yielded amplified TCR beta CDR3 regions. The TCR CDR3 first-round RT-PCR relied on the HTBI primer set. TCRdb independently ran MiXCR on the multiplex PCR reads; one entry per CDR3 protein. The sample lists about 600,000 distinct CDR3 sequences, more than 15% occurring once. Germline CDR1 SGHTA, CDR2 FQGTGA. This CDR3 comprises 15 residues. These data belong to a study of T cells in Graves' hyperthyroidism and ophthalmopathy. This TCR was sampled from a woman aged 40 to 49 with Graves' ophthalmopathy. The sample was blood. The chain joins TRBV7-3 to TRBJ1-1; tentative D call: TRBD1 (5 bases). The CDR3 here is CASSLTGTANTEAFF. CDR3 in DNA: TGTGCCAGCAGCCTAACCGGGACGGCGAACACTGAAGCTTTCTTT.